A single sample is the source of the 32 T cell receptor beta chains below, sequenced in a study of blood T cell repertoires in COVID-19. Only in-frame clones appear in the TCRdb table, and some are missing; sequencing was by immunoSEQ multiplex PCR. The sample contains about 160,000 clones, approximately 85% of which appear only once. The specimen was peripheral blood. The receptors stem from a man aged 35-49 years with acute or convalescent COVID-19.

J is TRBJ2-7 and V is TRBV28; D is perhaps TRBD1 (7 bases). The CDR3 totals 15 residues. Deletions cut 5 bases from V and 1 base from J, with 15 bases between. Germline-derived CDR1 and CDR2 are MDHEN and SYDVKM. The CDR3: CASSERRGPSYEQYF. In nucleotides, the CDR3 is TGTGCCAGCAGTGAAAGGAGGGGGCCTTCCTACGAGCAGTACTTC.

The V and J genes are TRBV28 and TRBJ1-2; unclear D gene. CDR1 and CDR2 from the germline V gene are MDHEN and SYDVKM. V was pared by 3 bases and J by 5 bases, with 10 bases between. CDR3 length: 13 residues. This CDR3 is CASSLVRLYGYTF. CDR3 nucleotide sequence: TGTGCCAGCAGTTTGGTCCGGTTATATGGCTACACCTTC.

This rearrangement joins TRBV5-1 to TRBJ1-6, with TRBD1 matching 7 bases. Per germline, CDR1 SGHRS and CDR2 YFSETQ. With V trimmed by 4 bases and J by 5 bases, 6 bases remained unmatched. The CDR3 totals 15 residues. Here the CDR3 DNA reads TGCGCCAGCAGCCCTACGACAGGGAATAATTCACCCCTCCACTTT. Amino acid sequence: CASSPTTGNNSPLHF.

V gene TRBV28 combines with J gene TRBJ1-1; a possible D gene is TRBD1 (6 bases). V shed 4 bases and J shed 4 bases, with 16 bases lying between them. Germline V gives CDR1 MDHEN, CDR2 SYDVKM. There are 15 residues in the CDR3. The CDR3 bases are TGTGCCAGCAGTTCTTCCACGATCAGGGGCACTGAAGCTTTCTTT. Translating gives CASSSSTIRGTEAFF.

The chain joins TRBV19 to TRBJ1-1; 7 nucleotides align to TRBD1. Germline-derived CDR1 and CDR2 are LNHDA and SQIVND (reference sequence). V lost 5 bases and J lost 3; bases outside the gene matches: 9. This CDR3 comprises 15 residues. CDR3 region: CASSVSSTGDTEAFF. The DNA for the CDR3 is TGTGCCAGTAGTGTTTCCTCTACAGGGGACACTGAAGCTTTCTTT.

The chain combines TRBV6-5 with TRBJ1-5; the D gene is possibly TRBD1 (6 bases). CDR1 MNHEY and CDR2 SVGAGI come from the germline V gene. The CDR3 runs to 15 residues. V dropped 6 bases and J dropped 7 bases, with 19 bases sitting between them. The CDR3 sequence: CASSPTGTIVQPQHF. DNA of the CDR3: TGTGCCAGCAGCCCAACAGGGACGATAGTCCAGCCCCAGCATTTT.

The gene calls are TRBV28 and TRBJ2-2, with TRBD2 identical over 8 bases. The V gene end was trimmed by 5 bases and the J gene end by 3 bases; junction bases not matched to a gene: 5. Germline loops: CDR1 MDHEN, CDR2 SYDVKM. The CDR3 loop spans 15 amino acids. The CDR3 coding sequence is TGTGCCAGCAGTCCCCCCGGGAGGGACACCGGGGAGCTGTTTTTT. Translating it yields CASSPPGRDTGELFF.

This clone was seen just once. The chain combines TRBV5-8 with TRBJ2-3, with 8 positions matching TRBD1. CDR3 length equals 17 residues. CDR1 is SGHTS and CDR2 is YDEGEE in the germline V gene. With 0 bases clipped from V and 1 base from J, the junction kept 7 bases outside the gene matches. DNA of the CDR3: TGTGCCAGCAGCTTGGCCTTGACAGGGGTCGGCACAGATACGCAGTATTTT. Translation: CASSLALTGVGTDTQYF.

The rearrangement joins TRBV27 to TRBJ1-4; tentative D call: TRBD1 (5 bases). CDR1 and CDR2 from the germline V gene are MNHEY and SMNVEV (reference sequence). The CDR3 sequence is 15 residues long. The ends were cut back, 4 bases at V and 6 bases at J, with 15 bases in the middle. In DNA form, the CDR3 reads TGTGCCAGCAGTTCCTTCGGACCGGGGGATGAAAAACTGTTTTTT. Translating gives CASSSFGPGDEKLFF.

The rearrangement uses TRBV7-2 and TRBJ1-5; 12 nucleotides align to TRBD1. The CDR3 is made up of 15 amino acids. Germline V gene lookup returns CDR1 SGHTA and CDR2 FQGNSA. V trimming: 3 bases; J trimming: 7 bases; junction bases outside the gene matches: 4. The DNA for the CDR3 is TGTGCCAGCAGCTTTGGGGGGACAGGGGGCCAGCCCCAGCATTTT. Translating gives CASSFGGTGGQPQHF. The full variable domain, its missing parts supplied by reference TRBV7-2 and TRBJ1-5, is GAGVSQSPSNKVTEKGKDVELRCDPISGHTALYWYRQSLGQGLEFLIYFQGNSAPDKSGLPSDRFSAERTGGSVSTLTIQRTQQEDSAVYLCASSFGGTGGQPQHFGDGTRLSIL.

This chain links TRBV5-1 with TRBJ1-4; D is perhaps TRBD1 (5 bases). This CDR3 region has 15 residues. Germline V gene data show CDR1 as SGHRS and CDR2 as YFSETQ. V was trimmed by 4 bases and J by 4 bases, leaving 14 bases between them. The CDR3 DNA reads as TGCGCCAGCAGCCTAGGGGTAACTTATAATGAAAAACTGTTTTTT. It is translated as CASSLGVTYNEKLFF.

The chain has TRBV6-6 and TRBJ2-7, with D possibly being TRBD1 (6 bases). Between the trimmed V and J ends, which lost 6 bases and 3 bases, there was a span of 15 bases. Germline CDR1 MNHNY, CDR2 SVGAGI (reference sequence). This CDR3 has 14 residues. In DNA form, the CDR3 reads TGTGCCAGCAGCCTGGGGGCCTGGGTCTACGAGCAGTACTTC. Translation gives CASSLGAWVYEQYF.

The gene calls are TRBV5-1 and TRBJ2-1; TRBD1 matches 7 bases. Germline V gene sequence: CDR1 SGHRS, CDR2 YFSETQ. Unmatched junction bases numbered 4, after V lost 2 bases and J lost 2 bases. This CDR3 contains 15 residues. The CDR3 nucleotides read TGCGCCAGCAGCTTTGGACAGGTCACCTACAATGAGCAGTTCTTC. Amino acid sequence: CASSFGQVTYNEQFF.

CDR3 coding DNA: TGTGCCAGCAGCTTACGGGACACCTCCTACGAGCAGTACTTC. Translated: CASSLRDTSYEQYF. The genes are TRBV5-6 and TRBJ2-7; tentative D call: TRBD1 (6 bases). Trimming stripped 2 bases from V and 0 bases from J, with 9 bases between. The germline CDR1 and CDR2 sequences are SGHDT and YYEEEE. This CDR3 has 14 amino acids.

V and J are TRBV6-1 and TRBJ1-5; D unclear. Germline loops: CDR1 MNHNS, CDR2 SASEGT. The germline V and J ends were trimmed by 2 bases and 2 bases, with 7 bases remaining between them. CDR3 size: 14 residues. The CDR3 DNA reads TGTGCCAGCAGTGAACCCCTTGGCAATCAGCCCCAGCATTTT. Translated, it gives CASSEPLGNQPQHF.

The V call is TRBV11-2, the J call TRBJ1-4; D not resolved. The CDR3 runs 13 residues. Looked up from germline, CDR1 is SGHAT and CDR2 is FQNNGV. The V gene lost 2 bases and the J gene lost 10 bases, with 11 bases spanning the gap. The CDR3 DNA is TGTGCCAGCAGCTTAAGCGGGGAATCAAAACTGTTTTTT. Its translation: CASSLSGESKLFF.

CDR3 protein: CAISDPFRGETQYF. CDR3 coding DNA: TGTGCCATCAGCGACCCCTTTAGGGGAGAGACCCAGTACTTC. This chain joins TRBV10-3 and TRBJ2-5; D might be TRBD1 (5 bases). From germline, CDR1 is ENHRY and CDR2 SYGVKD. The V and J ends lost 6 bases and 4 bases respectively, with 15 bases between them. The CDR3 is made up of 14 amino acids.

Comment on this clone: This CDR3 is also generated by other DNA sequences in the sample. This chain connects TRBV28 to TRBJ1-2; the D gene is possibly TRBD1 (5 bases). The CDR3 is made up of 12 amino acids. The ends were cut back, 3 bases at V and 8 bases at J, with 10 bases in the middle. Germline V CDR1 and CDR2: MDHEN, SYDVKM. The CDR3 reads CASSLQGRGYTF. As DNA, the CDR3 is TGTGCCAGCAGTTTGCAGGGTAGGGGCTACACCTTC.

The chain employs TRBV6-5 and TRBJ2-2; the D is unclear. This CDR3 has 15 residues. Trimming shortened V by 7 bases and J by 4 bases, and 16 bases separated the two germline ends. Germline CDR1 is MNHEY and CDR2 is SVGAGI. The CDR3 loop is CASIPARSTTGELFF. CDR3 nucleotide sequence: TGTGCCAGCATCCCGGCGAGGAGCACCACCGGGGAGCTGTTTTTT.

This clone was counted a few times. The V gene is TRBV30, the J gene TRBJ1-4; 11 nucleotides agree with TRBD1. The CDR3 covers 13 residues. The V gene end was trimmed by 5 bases and the J gene end by 7 bases; junction bases not matched to a gene: 3. Germline values: CDR1 GTSNPN, CDR2 SVGIG (reference sequence). CDR3 protein: CAWRDRGTEKLFF. In nucleotides, the CDR3 is TGTGCCTGGCGGGACAGGGGGACTGAAAAACTGTTTTTT.

The gene calls are TRBV10-3 and TRBJ2-5; no clear D. The CDR3 runs 13 residues. The V gene lost 4 bases and the J gene lost 0 bases, with 6 bases spanning the gap. The germline V gene has CDR1 ENHRY and CDR2 SYGVKD. This chain's CDR3 is CAISGLYQETQYF. The DNA of the CDR3 is TGTGCCATCAGTGGTCTATACCAAGAGACCCAGTACTTC.

The count of this clone is one. The rearrangement uses TRBV11-2 and TRBJ1-3, with D possibly being TRBD1 (5 bases). CDR1 is SGHAT and CDR2 is FQNNGV in the germline V gene. This CDR3 has 13 amino acids. The germline V and J ends were trimmed by 2 bases and 7 bases, with 9 bases remaining between them. The CDR3 loop reads CASSLTGGNTIYF. CDR3 sequence (DNA): TGTGCCAGCAGCTTAACAGGAGGGAACACCATATATTTT.

This sequence joins TRBV5-4 and TRBJ1-1; D might be TRBD1 (6 bases). The CDR3 extends over 13 amino acids. Germline CDR1 and CDR2: SGHNT and YYREEE (reference sequence). Trimming left V 7 bases short and J 4 bases short, with 14 bases between. DNA for the CDR3: TGTGCCAGCTTCCCAGGACAGTCCACTGAAGCTTTCTTT. Residues: CASFPGQSTEAFF.

This sequence joins TRBV2 and TRBJ2-7, with TRBD2 as a possible D gene (5 bases). Germline assignment: CDR1 SNHLY and CDR2 FYNNEI. Trimming took 4 bases from V and 4 from J, leaving 8 bases between them. The CDR3 consists of 12 residues. CDR3 residues: CASSGTRYEQYF. The CDR3 nucleotides are TGTGCCAGCAGTGGCACTAGGTACGAGCAGTACTTC.

This rearrangement joins TRBV28 to TRBJ1-2; TRBD1 matches at 11 bases. Per the germline V gene, CDR1 is MDHEN and CDR2 is SYDVKM. The CDR3 loop spans 15 amino acids. The J segment lost 8 bases and the V segment lost 2 bases, leaving 7 bases of the junction unmatched. CDR3: CASSLPPGTGGGYTF. CDR3 coding DNA: TGTGCCAGCAGTTTACCGCCAGGGACAGGGGGAGGCTACACCTTC.

This chain connects TRBV30 to TRBJ2-2; 8 nucleotides match TRBD2. Germline V lookup: CDR1 GTSNPN, CDR2 SVGIG (reference sequence). Trimming took 3 bases from V and 0 from J; bases not matched to a gene: 9. There are 17 residues in the CDR3. The chain's CDR3 is CAWRGKRGPTNTGELFF. The CDR3 DNA reads as TGTGCCTGGAGGGGTAAGCGGGGGCCCACGAACACCGGGGAGCTGTTTTTT.

This clone was recorded once. The genes are TRBV24-1 and TRBJ2-1; a weak D match, TRBD2 (7 bases). The CDR3 sequence is 22 residues long. Germline values: CDR1 KGHDR, CDR2 SFDVKD. Trimming took 9 bases from V and 4 from J, leaving 39 bases between them. The CDR3 DNA sequence: TGTGCCACCTATAATCTCCGGCGGGGGCCGACTCAATTAACCCTAGATTACAATGAGCAGTTCTTC. It is translated as CATYNLRRGPTQLTLDYNEQFF.

The J gene is TRBJ2-5, the V gene TRBV15; D perhaps matches TRBD2 (5 bases). There are 13 residues in the CDR3. The germline CDR1 and CDR2 sequences are LNHNV and YYDKDF (reference sequence). The V end lost 0 bases, the J end lost 7 bases, and 9 bases lay between the germline ends. The CDR3: CATSRDGSGTQYF. The CDR3 coding sequence is TGTGCCACCAGCAGAGATGGGAGTGGGACCCAGTACTTC.

The chain couples TRBV9 to TRBJ1-2; TRBD1 aligns across 8 bases. The ends lost 3 bases at V and 3 bases at J; junction bases unmatched: 7. This CDR3 is 15 amino acids long. Germline V gene data show CDR1 as SGDLS and CDR2 as YYNGEE. The CDR3 bases are TGTGCCAGCAGCGCTACCAGGGGGCTTCACTATGGCTACACCTTC. Protein sequence: CASSATRGLHYGYTF.

The rearrangement joins TRBV30 to TRBJ1-1, with unresolved D. Trimming took off 4 bases at V and 5 bases at J, with 17 bases between the two ends. This CDR3 has 14 residues. CDR1 is GTSNPN and CDR2 is SVGIG in the germline V gene (reference sequence). CDR3 sequence: CAWTLPRSRTEAFF. For the CDR3, the DNA is TGTGCCTGGACCTTACCCCGGAGTAGGACTGAAGCTTTCTTT.

This clone was recorded a few times. The J gene is TRBJ2-5, the V gene TRBV7-2; D might be TRBD2 (5 bases). Germline V gene data show CDR1 as SGHTA and CDR2 as FQGNSA. The CDR3 loop spans 15 amino acids. Trimming pared 1 base from V and 1 base from J, leaving 10 bases between. In DNA form, the CDR3 reads TGTGCCAGCAGCTTAGTAGGGAGCAGCCAAGAGACCCAGTACTTC. It yields the protein CASSLVGSSQETQYF.

The CDR3 DNA reads as TGCGCCAGCAGCCAAGAAAGCGGGGGGGCAGATACGCAGTATTTT. Translating gives CASSQESGGADTQYF. The chain links TRBV4-3 to TRBJ2-3, with TRBD2 identical over 10 bases. Per the germline V gene, CDR1 is LGHNA and CDR2 is YSLEER. V trimming: 0 bases; J trimming: 4 bases; junction bases outside the gene matches: 1. The CDR3 length is 15 residues.